This T cell receptor (beta chain) was obtained from a study of blood T cell repertoires in COVID-19. The CDR3 loop spans 14 amino acids. Trimming removed 3 bases from V and 7 bases from J; junction bases left unmatched: 7. In germline, CDR1 is LNHDA, CDR2 SQIVND (reference sequence). Here immunoSEQ multiplex PCR was the method, and the copy in TCRdb shows in-frame clones only, minus some. The data hold under 80,000 clones, with less than 90% observed a single time. The J gene is TRBJ2-3, the V gene TRBV19; TRBD2 matches 7 bases. The receptor's source is an older man in a cohort sampled during active COVID-19. Material: peripheral blood. The CDR3: CASSMGGGTNTQYF. The DNA of the CDR3 is TGTGCCAGTAGTATGGGGGGAGGGACGAATACGCAGTATTTT.